These T cell receptor beta chains were read from a single sample in a study of blood T cell repertoires in COVID-19. Some clones are missing from TCRdb's copy, which holds only in-frame ones; the method was immunoSEQ multiplex PCR. Among about 400,000 clones listed, approximately 90% were seen once. Input material: peripheral blood. These receptor sequences come from a woman aged 25 to 45 with active or convalescent COVID-19. CDR3s include the opening cysteine and the closing phenylalanine or tryptophan. The D gene is left open where the match is weak. Size is stated for part of the rows, as once, few or many counts, or as a class when the clone is expanded.

TRBJ1-1 . . TRBV2 TGTGCCAGCAGTGTGAAGCAACTAAACACTGAAGCTTTCTTT CASSVKQLNTEAFF
TRBJ2-7 TRBD1 . TRBV6-5 TGTGCCAGCAGTTTTCGACCCGGGACAGCCTACGAGCAGTACTTC CASSFRPGTAYEQYF
TRBJ2-5 . . TRBV7-9 TGTGCCAGCAGCTTAGAGGGCCGGAACGGGGCCCAGTACTTC CASSLEGRNGAQYF
TRBJ2-7 TRBD1 . TRBV5-5 TGTGCCAGCAGTTTAACCCCCGGGACAGGGACCTACGAGCAGTACTTC CASSLTPGTGTYEQYF
TRBJ2-7 TRBD2 . TRBV27 TGTGCCAGCAGCTCCGGGACTAGCGGGAGAAGTTACGAGCAGTACTTC CASSSGTSGRSYEQYF
TRBJ1-1 TRBD1 . TRBV30 TGTGCCTGGGGCTCACCAAGGACAGGCCCGAACACTGAAGCTTTCTTT CAWGSPRTGPNTEAFF
TRBJ1-4 TRBD1 . TRBV5-1 TGCGCCAGCAGCTACGGACAGGTTGCAACTAATGAAAAACTGTTTTTT CASSYGQVATNEKLFF
TRBJ2-2 TRBD1 . TRBV25-1 TGTGCCAGCACGGAACAGGGGGCCGGGGAGCTGTTTTTT CASTEQGAGELFF
TRBJ1-2 . . TRBV4-1 TGCGCCAGCAGCCAAGTTCAGCTCTTTAATGAGGGCTATGGCTACACCTTC CASSQVQLFNEGYGYTF
TRBJ2-1 . . TRBV6-1 TGTGCCAGCAGTGAAAAGACAGGAACCTGGAATGAGCAGTTCTTC CASSEKTGTWNEQFF
TRBJ2-3 TRBD2 . TRBV9 TGTGCCAGCAGCGTGGAGTTTGCTAGCGGGGGCCTAACAGATACGCAGTATTTT CASSVEFASGGLTDTQYF
TRBJ2-1 TRBD1 . TRBV11-2 TGTGCCAGCAGCTTAGACGGTGACAGGGTCATAAGTGAGCAGTTCTTC CASSLDGDRVISEQFF
TRBJ1-3 TRBD1 few TRBV6-5 TGTGCCAGCAGGCGGACAGGGAGCGGAAACACCATATATTTT CASRRTGSGNTIYF
TRBJ2-7 TRBD1 . TRBV29-1 TGCAGCGTCGGAACCGGGACAGGGGGCTTCTACGAGCAGTACTTC CSVGTGTGGFYEQYF
TRBJ1-2 TRBD1 . TRBV10-3 TGTGCCACTCTCCCCTTAAACGGGACAGGCGTATATGGCTACACCTTC CATLPLNGTGVYGYTF
TRBJ2-4 TRBD1 . TRBV2 TGTGCCAGCAGTGCCGAGGGACAGTTAGCCAAAAACATTCAGTACTTC CASSAEGQLAKNIQYF
TRBJ2-1 TRBD1 . TRBV5-1 TGCGCCAGCAGCCCGGGCGGGACAGGGAGCTCCTACAATGAGCAGTTCTTC CASSPGGTGSSYNEQFF
TRBJ1-5 TRBD1 . TRBV27 TGTGCCAGCAATGCGGGACAGCCGGCTAGCAATCAGCCCCAGCATTTT CASNAGQPASNQPQHF
TRBJ2-7 . . TRBV3-1/TRBV3-2 TGTGCCAGCAGCCAAGCCGAGAGCTACGAGCAGTACTTC CASSQAESYEQYF
TRBJ2-2 . . TRBV28 TGTGCCGCGCAAACTCACGGGGAGCTGTTTTTT CAAQTHGELFF
TRBJ1-1 . . TRBV6-5 TGTGCCAGCAGCTACGCGGGGCTCTCGAACACTGAAGCTTTCTTT CASSYAGLSNTEAFF
TRBJ1-4 . . TRBV19 TGTGCCAGTAGCAGTAATGAAAAACTGTTTTTT CASSSNEKLFF